This TCR beta chain was sequenced for a study of blood T cell repertoires in COVID-19. The CDR3 extends over 15 amino acids. Germline CDR1 reads SGHTA; CDR2 reads FQGNSA. Trimming took 0 bases from V and 12 from J; bases not matched to a gene: 8. This clone was observed a single time. Per the original methods: Amplified reference gene primers provided the basis for estimating nucleated cell counts. Sequenced by immunoSEQ multiplex PCR; TCRdb stores in-frame clones only, minus some. D and trimming were read from the DNA, whereas the V and J calls and clone size are those reported in that table. Among around 310,000 clones listed, 90% were seen once.

This clonotype was sampled from a woman aged 40 to 50 with COVID-19, enrolled during active disease. V is TRBV7-2 and J is TRBJ1-6, with 7 nucleotides matching TRBD1. Sequenced input: peripheral blood. The CDR3: CASSLAQKGAGPLHF. The CDR3 DNA is TGTGCCAGCAGCTTAGCGCAAAAGGGGGCAGGACCCCTCCACTTT.